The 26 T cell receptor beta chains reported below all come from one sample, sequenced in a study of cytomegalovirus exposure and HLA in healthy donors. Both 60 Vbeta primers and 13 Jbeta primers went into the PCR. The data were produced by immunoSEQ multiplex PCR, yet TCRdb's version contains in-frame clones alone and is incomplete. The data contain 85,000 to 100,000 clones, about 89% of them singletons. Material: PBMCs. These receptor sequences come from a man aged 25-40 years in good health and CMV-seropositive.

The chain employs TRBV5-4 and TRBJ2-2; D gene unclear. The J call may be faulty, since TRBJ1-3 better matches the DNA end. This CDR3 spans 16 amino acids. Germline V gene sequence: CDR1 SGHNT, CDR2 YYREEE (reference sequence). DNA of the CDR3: TGTGCCAGCAGGCCCAACCTCGGGGTAGCCGGAAACACCATATATTTT. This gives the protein CASRPNLGVAGNTIYF.

The CDR3 here is CASSLNRAGALYEQYF. The DNA of the CDR3 is TGTGCCAGCAGCTTAAACCGAGCGGGAGCATTGTACGAGCAGTACTTC. The chain carries TRBV7-2 and TRBJ2-7; TRBD2 aligns across 8 bases. CDR1 is SGHTA and CDR2 is FQGNSA in the germline V gene. This CDR3 comprises 16 residues. V gave up 2 bases and J gave up 4 bases; unmatched junction bases: 10.

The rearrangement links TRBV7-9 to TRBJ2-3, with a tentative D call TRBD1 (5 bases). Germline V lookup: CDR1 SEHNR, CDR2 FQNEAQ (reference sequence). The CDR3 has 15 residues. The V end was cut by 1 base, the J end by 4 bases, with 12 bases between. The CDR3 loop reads CASSLEPRVADTQYF. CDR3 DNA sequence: TGTGCCAGCAGCTTAGAACCCAGGGTGGCAGATACGCAGTATTTT.

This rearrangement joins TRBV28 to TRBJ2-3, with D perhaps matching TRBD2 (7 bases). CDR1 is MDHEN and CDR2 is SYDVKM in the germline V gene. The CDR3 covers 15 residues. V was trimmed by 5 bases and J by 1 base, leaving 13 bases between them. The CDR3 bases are TGTGCCAGCAGTCCGGGGGGCCACGGCACAGATACGCAGTATTTT. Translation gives CASSPGGHGTDTQYF.

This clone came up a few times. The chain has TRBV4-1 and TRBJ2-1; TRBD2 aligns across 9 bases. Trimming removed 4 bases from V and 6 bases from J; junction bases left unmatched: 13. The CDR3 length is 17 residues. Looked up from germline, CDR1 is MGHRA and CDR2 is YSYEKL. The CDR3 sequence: CASSRAPLAGIRNEQFF. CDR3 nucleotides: TGCGCCAGCAGCCGGGCGCCTCTAGCGGGAATTCGCAATGAGCAGTTCTTC.

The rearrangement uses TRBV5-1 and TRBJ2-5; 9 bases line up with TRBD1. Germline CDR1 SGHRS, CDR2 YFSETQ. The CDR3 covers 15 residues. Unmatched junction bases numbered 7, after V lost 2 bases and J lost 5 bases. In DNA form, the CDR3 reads TGCGCCAGCAGCTTAGCGGGACAGGGCGAGGAGACCCAGTACTTC. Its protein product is CASSLAGQGEETQYF.

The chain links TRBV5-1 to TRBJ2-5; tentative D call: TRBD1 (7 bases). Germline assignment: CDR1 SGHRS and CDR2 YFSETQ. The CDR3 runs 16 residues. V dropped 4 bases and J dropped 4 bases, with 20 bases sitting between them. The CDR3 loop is CASSARGDSRGETQYF. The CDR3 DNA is TGCGCCAGCAGCGCCAGGGGGGACTCGCGGGGAGAGACCCAGTACTTC.

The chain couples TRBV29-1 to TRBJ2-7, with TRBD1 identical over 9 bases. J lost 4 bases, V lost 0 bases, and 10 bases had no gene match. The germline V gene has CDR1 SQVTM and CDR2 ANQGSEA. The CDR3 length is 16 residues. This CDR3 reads CSVEDSGTGYGYEQYF. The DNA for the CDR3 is TGCAGCGTTGAAGACTCCGGGACAGGGTATGGGTACGAGCAGTACTTC.

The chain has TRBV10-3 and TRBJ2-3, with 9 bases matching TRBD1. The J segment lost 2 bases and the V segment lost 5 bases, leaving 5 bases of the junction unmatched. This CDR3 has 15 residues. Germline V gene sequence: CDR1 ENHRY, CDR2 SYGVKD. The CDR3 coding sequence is TGTGCCATCAGTAAGGGACAGGGTTACACAGATACGCAGTATTTT. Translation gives CAISKGQGYTDTQYF.

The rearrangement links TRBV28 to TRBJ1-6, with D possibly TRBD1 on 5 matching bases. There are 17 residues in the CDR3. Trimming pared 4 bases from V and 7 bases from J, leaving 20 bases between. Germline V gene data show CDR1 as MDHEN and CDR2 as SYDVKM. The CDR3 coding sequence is TGTGCCAGCAGTTATGCCGGTCGGCAGGGACTCAATTCACCCCTCCACTTT. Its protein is CASSYAGRQGLNSPLHF.

The CDR3 protein is CASSLEAKGSSGANVLTF. DNA of the CDR3: TGTGCCAGCAGTTTGGAGGCCAAAGGCTCCTCTGGGGCCAACGTCCTGACTTTC. The chain joins TRBV28 to TRBJ2-6, with TRBD2 as a possible D gene (5 bases). The CDR3 runs 18 residues. The V gene's germline CDR1 is MDHEN and CDR2 SYDVKM. The germline V and J ends were trimmed by 3 bases and 0 bases, with 15 bases remaining between them.

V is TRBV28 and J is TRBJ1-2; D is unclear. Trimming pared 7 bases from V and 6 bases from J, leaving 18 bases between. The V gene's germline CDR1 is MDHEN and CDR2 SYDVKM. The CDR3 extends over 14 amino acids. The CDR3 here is CASKFPYGENGYTF. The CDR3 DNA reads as TGTGCCAGCAAGTTCCCATACGGGGAGAATGGCTACACCTTC.

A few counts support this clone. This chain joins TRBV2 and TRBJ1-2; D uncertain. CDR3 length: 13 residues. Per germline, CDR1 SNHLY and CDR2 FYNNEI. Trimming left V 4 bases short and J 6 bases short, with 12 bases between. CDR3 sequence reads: CASSVVQSNGYTF. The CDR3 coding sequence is TGTGCCAGCAGTGTTGTACAGTCCAATGGCTACACCTTC.

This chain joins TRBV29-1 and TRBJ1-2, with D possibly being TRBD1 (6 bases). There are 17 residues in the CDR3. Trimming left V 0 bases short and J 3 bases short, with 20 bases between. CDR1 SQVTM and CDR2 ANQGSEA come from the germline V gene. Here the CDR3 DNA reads TGCAGCGTTGAAGAGTCCCTTGGGGGGGCTGGAGACTATGGCTACACCTTC. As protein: CSVEESLGGAGDYGYTF.

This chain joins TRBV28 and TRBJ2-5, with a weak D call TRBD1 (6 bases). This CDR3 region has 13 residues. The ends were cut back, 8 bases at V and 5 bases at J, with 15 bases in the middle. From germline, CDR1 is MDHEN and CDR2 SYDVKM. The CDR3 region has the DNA TGTGCCAGCGTATCGGGGCAGGGGGAGACCCAGTACTTC. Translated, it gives CASVSGQGETQYF.

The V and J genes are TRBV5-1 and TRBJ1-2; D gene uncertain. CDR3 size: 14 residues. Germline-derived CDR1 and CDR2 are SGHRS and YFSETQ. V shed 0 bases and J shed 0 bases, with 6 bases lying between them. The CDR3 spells CASSLGHPNYGYTF. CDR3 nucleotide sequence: TGCGCCAGCAGCTTGGGACATCCTAACTATGGCTACACCTTC.

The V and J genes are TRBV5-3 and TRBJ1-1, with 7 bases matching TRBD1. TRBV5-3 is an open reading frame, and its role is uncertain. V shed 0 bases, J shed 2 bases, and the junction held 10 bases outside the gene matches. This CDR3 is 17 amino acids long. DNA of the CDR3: TGTGCCAGAAGCTTGGAGTTGACAGGGACTCTTAACACTGAAGCTTTCTTT. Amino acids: CARSLELTGTLNTEAFF.

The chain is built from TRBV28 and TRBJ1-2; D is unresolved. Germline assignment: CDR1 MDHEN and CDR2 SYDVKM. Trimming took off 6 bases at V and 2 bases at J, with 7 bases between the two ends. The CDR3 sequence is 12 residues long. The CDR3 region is CASRTVNYGYTF. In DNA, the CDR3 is TGTGCCAGCAGAACGGTCAACTATGGCTACACCTTC.

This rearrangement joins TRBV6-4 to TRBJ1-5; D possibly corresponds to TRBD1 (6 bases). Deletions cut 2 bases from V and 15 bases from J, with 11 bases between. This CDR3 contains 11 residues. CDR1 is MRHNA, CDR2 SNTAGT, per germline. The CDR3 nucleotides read TGTGCCAGCAGTGACCGGCAAGGGGGGCATTTT. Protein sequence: CASSDRQGGHF.

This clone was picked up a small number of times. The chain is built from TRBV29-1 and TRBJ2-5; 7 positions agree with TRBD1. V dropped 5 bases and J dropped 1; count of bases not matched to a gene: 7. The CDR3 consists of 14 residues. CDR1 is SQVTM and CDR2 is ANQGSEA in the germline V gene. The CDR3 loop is CSVPRQGPQETQYF. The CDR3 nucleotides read TGCAGCGTTCCCAGACAGGGACCCCAAGAGACCCAGTACTTC. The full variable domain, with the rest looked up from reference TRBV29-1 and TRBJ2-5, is SAVISQKPSRDICQRGTSLTIQCQVDSQVTMMFWYRQQPGQSLTLIATANQGSEATYESGFVIDKFPISRPNLTFSTLTVSNMSPEDSSIYLCSVPRQGPQETQYFGPGTRLLVL.

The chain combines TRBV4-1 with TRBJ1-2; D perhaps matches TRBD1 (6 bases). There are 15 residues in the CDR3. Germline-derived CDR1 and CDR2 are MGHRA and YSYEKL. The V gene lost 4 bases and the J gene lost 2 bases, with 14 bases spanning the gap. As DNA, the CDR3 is TGCGCCAGCAGCCCGAGGGGGGGATTGAACTATGGCTACACCTTC. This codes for CASSPRGGLNYGYTF.

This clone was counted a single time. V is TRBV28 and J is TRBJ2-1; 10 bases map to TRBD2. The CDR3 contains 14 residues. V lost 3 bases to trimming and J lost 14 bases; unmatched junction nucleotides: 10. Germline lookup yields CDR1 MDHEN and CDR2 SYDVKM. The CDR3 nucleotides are TGTGCCAGCAGTTTTAGGGGACTAGCGCCCCTGGAGTTCTTC. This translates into CASSFRGLAPLEFF.

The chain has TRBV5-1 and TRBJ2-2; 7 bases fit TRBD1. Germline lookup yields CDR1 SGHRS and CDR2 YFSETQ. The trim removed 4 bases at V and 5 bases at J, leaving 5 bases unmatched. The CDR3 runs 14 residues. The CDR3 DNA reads TGCGCCAGCAGCACAGGACAGGCTACCGGGGAGCTGTTTTTT. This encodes CASSTGQATGELFF.

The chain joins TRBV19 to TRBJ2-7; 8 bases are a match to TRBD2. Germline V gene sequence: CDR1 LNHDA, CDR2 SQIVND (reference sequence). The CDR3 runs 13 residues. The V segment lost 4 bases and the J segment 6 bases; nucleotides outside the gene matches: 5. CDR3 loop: CASSSREGVEQYF. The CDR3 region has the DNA TGTGCCAGTAGTAGTCGGGAGGGCGTCGAGCAGTACTTC.

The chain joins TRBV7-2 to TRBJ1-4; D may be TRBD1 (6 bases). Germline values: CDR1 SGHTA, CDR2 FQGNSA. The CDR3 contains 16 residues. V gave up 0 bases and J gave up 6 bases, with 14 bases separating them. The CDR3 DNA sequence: TGTGCCAGCAGCTTAGCTTATAGGGGGGGAGATGAAAAACTGTTTTTT. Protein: CASSLAYRGGDEKLFF.

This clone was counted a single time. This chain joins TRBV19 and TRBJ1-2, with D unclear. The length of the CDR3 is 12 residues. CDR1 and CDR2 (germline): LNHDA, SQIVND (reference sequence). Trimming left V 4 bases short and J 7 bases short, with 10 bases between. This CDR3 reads CASSTAGPGYTF. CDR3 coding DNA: TGTGCCAGTAGTACGGCGGGCCCTGGCTACACCTTC.